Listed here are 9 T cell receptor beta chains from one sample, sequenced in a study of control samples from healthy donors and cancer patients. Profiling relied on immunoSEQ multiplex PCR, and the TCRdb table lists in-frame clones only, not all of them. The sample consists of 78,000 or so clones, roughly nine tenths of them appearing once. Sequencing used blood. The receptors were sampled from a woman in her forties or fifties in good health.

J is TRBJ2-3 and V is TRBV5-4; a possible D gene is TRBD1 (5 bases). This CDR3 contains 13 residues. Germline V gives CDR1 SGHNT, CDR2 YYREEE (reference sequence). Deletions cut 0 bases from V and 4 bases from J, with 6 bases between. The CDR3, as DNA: TGTGCCAGCAGCTTGGAAGGGGCAGATACGCAGTATTTT. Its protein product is CASSLEGADTQYF.

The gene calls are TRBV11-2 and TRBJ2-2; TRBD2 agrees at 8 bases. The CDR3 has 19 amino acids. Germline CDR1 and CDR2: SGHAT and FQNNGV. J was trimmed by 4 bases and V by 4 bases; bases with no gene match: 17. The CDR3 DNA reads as TGTGCCAGCAGCTCGACCCTTGGTACTAGCGGAAGACTCACCGGGGAGCTGTTTTTT. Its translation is CASSSTLGTSGRLTGELFF.

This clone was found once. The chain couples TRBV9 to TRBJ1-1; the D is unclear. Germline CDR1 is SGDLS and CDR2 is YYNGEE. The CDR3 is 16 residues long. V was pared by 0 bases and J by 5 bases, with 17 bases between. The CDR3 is CASSVGALGRETEAFF. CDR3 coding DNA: TGTGCCAGCAGCGTAGGGGCACTGGGAAGGGAGACTGAAGCTTTCTTT.

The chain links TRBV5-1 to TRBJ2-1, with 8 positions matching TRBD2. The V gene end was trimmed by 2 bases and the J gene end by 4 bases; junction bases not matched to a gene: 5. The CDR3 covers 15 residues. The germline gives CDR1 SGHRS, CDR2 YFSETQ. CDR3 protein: CASSLVAGGYNEQFF. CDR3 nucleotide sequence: TGCGCCAGCAGCTTAGTTGCGGGAGGATACAATGAGCAGTTCTTC.

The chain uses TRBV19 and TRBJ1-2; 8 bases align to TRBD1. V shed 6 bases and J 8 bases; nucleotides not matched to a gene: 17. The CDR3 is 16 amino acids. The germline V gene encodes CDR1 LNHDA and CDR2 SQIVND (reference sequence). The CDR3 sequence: CASRRGTGDLYEGYTF. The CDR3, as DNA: TGTGCCAGTAGACGAGGGACAGGAGATCTCTATGAGGGCTACACCTTC.

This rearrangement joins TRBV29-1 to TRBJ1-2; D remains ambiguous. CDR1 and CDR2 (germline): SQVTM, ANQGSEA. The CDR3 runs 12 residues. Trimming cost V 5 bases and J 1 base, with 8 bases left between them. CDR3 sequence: CSVTGLNYGYTF. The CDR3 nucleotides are TGCAGCGTTACTGGACTTAACTATGGCTACACCTTC. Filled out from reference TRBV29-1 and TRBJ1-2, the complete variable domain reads SAVISQKPSRDICQRGTSLTIQCQVDSQVTMMFWYRQQPGQSLTLIATANQGSEATYESGFVIDKFPISRPNLTFSTLTVSNMSPEDSSIYLCSVTGLNYGYTFGSGTRLTVV.

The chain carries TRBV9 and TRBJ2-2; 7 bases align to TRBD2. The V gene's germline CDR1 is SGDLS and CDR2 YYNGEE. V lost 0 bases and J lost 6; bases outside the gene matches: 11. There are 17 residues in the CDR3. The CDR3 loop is CASSVGVGRDRAGELFF. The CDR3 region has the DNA TGTGCCAGCAGCGTAGGGGTGGGGAGGGATCGCGCCGGGGAGCTGTTTTTT.

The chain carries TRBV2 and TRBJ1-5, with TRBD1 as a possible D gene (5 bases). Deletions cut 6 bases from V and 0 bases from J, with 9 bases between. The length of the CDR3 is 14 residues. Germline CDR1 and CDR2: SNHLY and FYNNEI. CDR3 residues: CASSGQISNQPQHF. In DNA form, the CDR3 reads TGTGCCAGCAGCGGACAAATTAGCAATCAGCCCCAGCATTTT.

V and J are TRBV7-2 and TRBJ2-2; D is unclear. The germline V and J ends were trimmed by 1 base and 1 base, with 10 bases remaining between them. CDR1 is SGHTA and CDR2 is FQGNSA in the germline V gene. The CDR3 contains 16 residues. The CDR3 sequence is CASSLEQLKNTGELFF. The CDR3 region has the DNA TGTGCCAGCAGCTTAGAACAGCTTAAGAACACCGGGGAGCTGTTTTTT.